The 13 T cell receptor beta chains in this list originate from one sample, sequenced in a study of T-cell memory formation after mild COVID-19. TCRdb re-called the 5' RACE reads through MiXCR, storing one row per CDR3 protein. The sample holds about 180,000 distinct CDR3 sequences; roughly 20% are singletons and the top ten take roughly 3.9%. Sequenced input: PBMCs or a T cell subset sorted from them (not recorded which). The receptors derive from a man between 18 and 35 years old who had mild COVID-19 (a few samples of this study predate the infection). Cell type and time point are not known.

This clonotype came up a few times. The chain couples TRBV28 to TRBJ1-2; 7 bases align to TRBD1. This CDR3 comprises 12 residues. V lost 7 bases, J lost 8 bases, and 7 bases stayed unmatched. Germline-derived CDR1 and CDR2 are MDHEN and SYDVKM. The CDR3 protein is CASTQGGVGYTF. CDR3 bases: TGTGCCAGCACTCAGGGGGGCGTAGGCTACACCTTC.

This chain uses TRBV5-5 with TRBJ1-5; 10 bases match TRBD1. CDR1 is SGHKS, CDR2 YYEKEE, per germline (reference sequence). The V and J ends lost 4 bases and 3 bases, in that order; junction bases with no gene match: 7. CDR3 length: 16 amino acids. This CDR3 reads CASSRTGGSYNQPQHF. The CDR3 DNA reads TGTGCCAGCAGCCGGACAGGGGGGAGTTACAATCAGCCCCAGCATTTT.

The V call is TRBV9, the J call TRBJ1-2; TRBD1 matches 7 bases. V lost 0 bases to trimming and J lost 8 bases; unmatched junction nucleotides: 7. The CDR3 is 14 residues long. The germline V gene encodes CDR1 SGDLS and CDR2 YYNGEE. The DNA of the CDR3 is TGTGCCAGCAGCGTAGAGACAGGGCTGGGGGGCTACACCTTC. Encoded protein: CASSVETGLGGYTF.

For the CDR3, the DNA is TGCAGTGCTAGTCCCCAACAGGCAACTAATGAAAAACTGTTTTTT. Encoded protein: CSASPQQATNEKLFF. The genes are TRBV20-1 and TRBJ1-4; a possible D gene is TRBD1 (5 bases). V shed 3 bases and J shed 0 bases, with 11 bases lying between them. This CDR3 is built from 15 residues. From germline, CDR1 is DFQATT and CDR2 SNEGSKA (reference sequence).

The chain couples TRBV6-6 to TRBJ2-3; the match to TRBD2 covers 10 bases. Germline loops: CDR1 MNHNY, CDR2 SVGAGI (reference sequence). This CDR3 comprises 16 residues. Trimming at V came to 2 bases and at J to 1 base, leaving 3 bases not matched to a gene. The CDR3 coding sequence is TGTGCCAGCAGTTACGCTAGCGGGGGCGGCACAGATACGCAGTATTTT. Its protein product is CASSYASGGGTDTQYF.

The chain recombines TRBV19 with TRBJ2-5, with a possible D match to TRBD1 (6 bases). Trimming cost V 5 bases and J 5 bases, with 21 bases left between them. The CDR3 extends over 16 amino acids. Germline V gene lookup returns CDR1 LNHDA and CDR2 SQIVND (reference sequence). Here the CDR3 reads CASSAAGAASRETQYF. The CDR3 DNA reads as TGTGCCAGTAGTGCGGCAGGGGCAGCCTCTCGGGAGACCCAGTACTTC.

V and J are TRBV7-9 and TRBJ2-7, with 8 bases aligning to TRBD1. This CDR3 is built from 13 residues. The V segment lost 5 bases and the J segment 5 bases; nucleotides outside the gene matches: 5. CDR1 is SEHNR, CDR2 FQNEAQ, per germline (reference sequence). In nucleotides, the CDR3 is TGTGCCAGCAGCGTGACAGGGGCCGACGAGCAGTACTTC. The encoded protein is CASSVTGADEQYF.

J is TRBJ2-2 and V is TRBV18; D tentatively fits TRBD1 or TRBD2 (5 bases each). V lost 2 bases and J lost 9, with 7 bases in between. The CDR3 contains 12 residues. Germline CDR1 and CDR2: KGHSH and LQKENI. This CDR3 reads CASSPGDRELFF. CDR3 nucleotide sequence: TGTGCCAGCTCACCAGGGGACCGGGAGCTGTTTTTT.

This clonotype has only a few counts. The V gene is TRBV4-1, the J gene TRBJ1-6; D is uncertain. The CDR3 extends over 17 amino acids. Trimming took off 0 bases at V and 0 bases at J, with 9 bases between the two ends. Germline V gene sequence: CDR1 MGHRA, CDR2 YSYEKL. CDR3 loop: CASSQDSGSSYNSPLHF. In DNA form, the CDR3 reads TGCGCCAGCAGCCAAGATTCGGGGAGCTCCTATAATTCACCCCTCCACTTT.

This clonotype came up a few times. The V call is TRBV5-6, the J call TRBJ2-5, with 8 bases identical to TRBD2. Per the germline V gene, CDR1 is SGHDT and CDR2 is YYEEEE. This CDR3 spans 15 amino acids. V was pared by 2 bases and J by 4 bases, with 7 bases of the junction left unmatched. The CDR3 DNA sequence: TGTGCCAGCAGCTTCACAACGGGGGGGCTAGAGACCCAGTACTTC. This sequence encodes CASSFTTGGLETQYF.

In this sample, this clonotype turned up many times. This chain links TRBV5-1 with TRBJ2-3; 8 bases map to TRBD1. Germline CDR1 is SGHRS and CDR2 is YFSETQ. V trimming: 3 bases; J trimming: 6 bases; junction bases outside the gene matches: 6. CDR3 length: 14 residues. This chain's CDR3 is CASSSRTGTDTQYF. CDR3 coding DNA: TGCGCCAGCAGCTCGAGGACAGGGACCGATACGCAGTATTTT.

The table lists this clonotype with many counts. The rearrangement joins TRBV5-5 to TRBJ1-2, with 7 nucleotides matching TRBD1. This CDR3 is built from 15 residues. CDR1 SGHKS and CDR2 YYEKEE come from the germline V gene (reference sequence). Trimming took 4 bases from V and 4 from J; bases not matched to a gene: 10. The CDR3 protein is CASSRQGRELYGYTF. In nucleotides, the CDR3 is TGTGCCAGCAGCCGACAGGGAAGGGAGCTCTATGGCTACACCTTC.

This clonotype was seen a handful of times. The chain links TRBV20-1 to TRBJ1-5; unclear D gene. The CDR3 loop spans 12 amino acids. Trimming took off 3 bases at V and 4 bases at J, with 7 bases between the two ends. Germline CDR1 reads DFQATT; CDR2 reads SNEGSKA (reference sequence). CDR3 DNA: TGCAGTGCTAGCCCACTGAATCAGCCCCAGCATTTT. It encodes CSASPLNQPQHF.